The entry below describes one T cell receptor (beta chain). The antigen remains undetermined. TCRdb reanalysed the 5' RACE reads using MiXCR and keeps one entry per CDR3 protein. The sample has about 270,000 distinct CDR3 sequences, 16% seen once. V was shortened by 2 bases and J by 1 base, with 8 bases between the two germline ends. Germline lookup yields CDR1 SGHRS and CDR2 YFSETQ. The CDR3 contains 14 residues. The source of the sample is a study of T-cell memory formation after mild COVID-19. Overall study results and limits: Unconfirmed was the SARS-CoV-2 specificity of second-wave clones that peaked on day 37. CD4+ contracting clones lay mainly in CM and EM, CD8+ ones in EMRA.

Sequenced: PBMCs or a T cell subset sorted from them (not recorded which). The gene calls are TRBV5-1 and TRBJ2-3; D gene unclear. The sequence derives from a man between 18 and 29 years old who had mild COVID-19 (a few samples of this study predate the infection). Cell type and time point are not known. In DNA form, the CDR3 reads TGCGCCAGCAGCTTTGGGCCAGGCACAGATACGCAGTATTTT. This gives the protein CASSFGPGTDTQYF.